These T cell receptor beta chains were read from a single sample in a study of identical twins. TCRdb re-derived calls from the 5' RACE reads in MiXCR, one entry per CDR3 protein. This table holds roughly 1,500,000 distinct CDR3 sequences, around 29% found once. What was sequenced was cord blood. All receptors come from a newborn girl in good health. The CDR3 runs from the conserved cysteine through the conserved F or W. The D gene is left open where the match is weak. Clone size is given for some rows only: seen once, a few or many times, or a class if the clone is expanded.

clone_size: -; d_call: TRBD2; j_call: TRBJ2-1; v_call: TRBV24-1; cdr3_aa: CATSAGTSGVNEQFF; cdr3_nt: TGTGCCACCAGTGCGGGGACTAGCGGGGTCAATGAGCAGTTCTTC
clone_size: few; d_call: -; j_call: TRBJ1-2; v_call: TRBV3-1; cdr3_aa: CASSQDNRAGYTF; cdr3_nt: TGTGCCAGCAGCCAAGATAACAGGGCTGGCTACACCTTC
clone_size: -; d_call: -; j_call: TRBJ2-7; v_call: TRBV28; cdr3_aa: CASNRARSYNEQYF; cdr3_nt: TGTGCCAGCAATCGGGCGCGCTCCTACAATGAGCAGTACTTC
clone_size: -; d_call: -; j_call: TRBJ2-3; v_call: TRBV5-1; cdr3_aa: CASRGGAFFTDTQYF; cdr3_nt: TGCGCCAGCAGAGGGGGGGCTTTCTTCACAGATACGCAGTATTTT
clone_size: many; d_call: TRBD2; j_call: TRBJ2-1; v_call: TRBV6-5; cdr3_aa: CASSFEVASGRVNEQFF; cdr3_nt: TGTGCCAGCAGTTTTGAGGTGGCTAGCGGGAGGGTGAATGAGCAGTTCTTC
clone_size: -; d_call: TRBD1; j_call: TRBJ2-7; v_call: TRBV20-1; cdr3_aa: CSADIGGSRLERYF; cdr3_nt: TGCAGTGCTGACATAGGGGGCTCGCGACTCGAGCGGTACTTC
clone_size: -; d_call: -; j_call: TRBJ2-7; v_call: TRBV20-1; cdr3_aa: CSAKIGSMGEQYF; cdr3_nt: TGCAGCGCTAAAATAGGGTCTATGGGCGAGCAGTACTTC
clone_size: -; d_call: TRBD2; j_call: TRBJ2-7; v_call: TRBV27; cdr3_aa: CASSRFGRASYNEQYF; cdr3_nt: TGTGCCAGCAGCCGCTTCGGGAGGGCCTCCTACAATGAGCAGTACTTC
clone_size: -; d_call: -; j_call: TRBJ2-6; v_call: TRBV29-1; cdr3_aa: CSVSGSGANVLTF; cdr3_nt: TGCAGCGTTTCGGGGAGCGGGGCCAACGTCCTGACTTTC
clone_size: -; d_call: TRBD1; j_call: TRBJ2-1; v_call: TRBV5-1; cdr3_aa: CASSYRDRGNNEQFF; cdr3_nt: TGCGCCAGCAGCTACCGGGACAGAGGGAACAATGAGCAGTTCTTC
clone_size: -; d_call: TRBD1; j_call: TRBJ2-7; v_call: TRBV5-1; cdr3_aa: CASSLSGTGRNEQYF; cdr3_nt: TGCGCCAGCAGCTTGTCAGGGACAGGCCGGAACGAGCAGTACTTC
clone_size: -; d_call: -; j_call: TRBJ2-6; v_call: TRBV21-1; cdr3_aa: CASTTRQGSGANVLTF; cdr3_nt: TGTGCCAGCACCACCAGACAGGGCTCTGGGGCCAACGTCCTGACTTTC
clone_size: few; d_call: -; j_call: TRBJ1-4; v_call: TRBV7-9; cdr3_aa: CASSSTGRNGEKLFF; cdr3_nt: TGTGCCAGCAGCTCTACAGGGAGGAACGGAGAAAAACTGTTTTTT
clone_size: few; d_call: -; j_call: TRBJ2-7; v_call: TRBV25-1; cdr3_aa: CASSDMGHYEQYF; cdr3_nt: TGTGCCAGCAGTGACATGGGTCACTACGAGCAGTACTTC
clone_size: -; d_call: -; j_call: TRBJ2-3; v_call: TRBV27; cdr3_aa: CASGPGDTDTQYF; cdr3_nt: TGTGCCAGCGGACCGGGGGACACAGATACGCAGTATTTT
clone_size: many; d_call: TRBD2; j_call: TRBJ2-7; v_call: TRBV28; cdr3_aa: CASSLAGETYEQYF; cdr3_nt: TGTGCCAGCAGTCTAGCGGGAGAGACCTACGAGCAGTACTTC
clone_size: -; d_call: -; j_call: TRBJ2-7; v_call: TRBV29-1; cdr3_aa: CSVVGRGVYNEQYF; cdr3_nt: TGCAGCGTTGTAGGCAGGGGGGTCTACAATGAGCAGTACTTC
clone_size: -; d_call: TRBD2; j_call: TRBJ2-5; v_call: TRBV2; cdr3_aa: CASSEKASGQETQYF; cdr3_nt: TGTGCCAGCAGTGAAAAGGCTAGCGGGCAAGAGACCCAGTACTTC
clone_size: -; d_call: -; j_call: TRBJ2-5; v_call: TRBV20-1; cdr3_aa: CSAAKKDGMETQYF; cdr3_nt: TGCAGTGCCGCTAAGAAGGATGGAATGGAGACCCAGTACTTC
clone_size: few; d_call: TRBD2; j_call: TRBJ2-1; v_call: TRBV11-2; cdr3_aa: CASSGRGTSAYNEQFF; cdr3_nt: TGTGCCAGCAGCGGTCGGGGGACTAGCGCTTACAATGAGCAGTTCTTC
clone_size: few; d_call: TRBD2; j_call: TRBJ2-1; v_call: TRBV7-9; cdr3_aa: CASSLYTSGSNEQFF; cdr3_nt: TGTGCCAGCAGCTTATACACTAGCGGGAGCAATGAGCAGTTCTTC
clone_size: -; d_call: -; j_call: TRBJ2-2; v_call: TRBV7-9; cdr3_aa: CASSLTRVATGELFF; cdr3_nt: TGTGCCAGCAGCTTAACCAGGGTGGCCACCGGGGAGCTGTTTTTT
clone_size: -; d_call: TRBD2; j_call: TRBJ2-5; v_call: TRBV4-1; cdr3_aa: CASSQLLSGREQYF; cdr3_nt: TGCGCCAGCAGCCAACTATTGAGCGGGAGGGAGCAGTACTTC
clone_size: -; d_call: TRBD2; j_call: TRBJ2-4; v_call: TRBV2; cdr3_aa: CASSEAALARWRNIQYF; cdr3_nt: TGTGCCAGCAGTGAAGCGGCACTAGCGAGATGGAGAAACATTCAGTACTTC
clone_size: few; d_call: -; j_call: TRBJ1-5; v_call: TRBV6-5; cdr3_aa: CASSYGRADQPQHF; cdr3_nt: TGTGCCAGCAGTTACGGCAGGGCAGATCAGCCCCAGCATTTT
clone_size: -; d_call: -; j_call: TRBJ2-7; v_call: TRBV18; cdr3_aa: CASSPGTAGLRSYEQYF; cdr3_nt: TGTGCCAGCTCACCAGGTACGGCGGGGCTACGATCCTACGAGCAGTACTTC
clone_size: -; d_call: -; j_call: TRBJ1-1; v_call: TRBV10-1; cdr3_aa: CASTASGNTEAFF; cdr3_nt: TGCGCCAGCACTGCGTCAGGGAACACTGAAGCTTTCTTT
clone_size: few; d_call: TRBD2; j_call: TRBJ2-7; v_call: TRBV6-5; cdr3_aa: CASRLLTSGSSYEQYF; cdr3_nt: TGTGCCAGCAGACTCCTTACTAGCGGGAGCTCCTACGAGCAGTACTTC
clone_size: few; d_call: TRBD2; j_call: TRBJ2-2; v_call: TRBV5-1; cdr3_aa: CASSRIKLAGDTGELFF; cdr3_nt: TGCGCCAGCAGTCGAATAAAACTAGCGGGGGACACCGGGGAGCTGTTTTTT
clone_size: few; d_call: TRBD2; j_call: TRBJ2-1; v_call: TRBV15; cdr3_aa: CATSRRREEHNEQFF; cdr3_nt: TGTGCCACCAGCAGAAGACGGGAGGAGCACAATGAGCAGTTCTTC
clone_size: few; d_call: -; j_call: TRBJ1-4; v_call: TRBV7-9; cdr3_aa: CASSYRWDEKLFF; cdr3_nt: TGTGCCAGCAGCTACCGATGGGATGAAAAACTGTTTTTT
clone_size: few; d_call: TRBD1; j_call: TRBJ1-1; v_call: TRBV6-6; cdr3_aa: CASSLWTGGDTEAFF; cdr3_nt: TGTGCCAGCAGTTTATGGACAGGGGGGGACACTGAAGCTTTCTTT
clone_size: -; d_call: TRBD1; j_call: TRBJ2-7; v_call: TRBV6-5; cdr3_aa: CASSYGTGDWYEQYF; cdr3_nt: TGTGCCAGCAGTTACGGGACAGGGGACTGGTACGAGCAGTACTTC
clone_size: -; d_call: -; j_call: TRBJ1-2; v_call: TRBV27; cdr3_aa: CASSFSRFGYTF; cdr3_nt: TGTGCCAGCAGTTTTTCCAGGTTCGGCTACACCTTC
clone_size: -; d_call: -; j_call: TRBJ2-7; v_call: TRBV12-3/TRBV12-4; cdr3_aa: CASSLDFWALRGTYNEQYF; cdr3_nt: TGTGCCAGCAGTTTAGACTTCTGGGCTCTTCGGGGCACCTACAATGAGCAGTACTTC
clone_size: -; d_call: -; j_call: TRBJ1-2; v_call: TRBV6-1; cdr3_aa: CASSEAVQGPTYGYIF; cdr3_nt: TGTGCCAGCAGTGAAGCCGTACAGGGACCTACCTATGGCTACATCTTC
clone_size: -; d_call: -; j_call: TRBJ2-7; v_call: TRBV7-9; cdr3_aa: CASSLTTGTPYNEQYF; cdr3_nt: TGTGCCAGCAGCTTAACAACCGGGACACCCTACAATGAGCAGTACTTC
clone_size: many; d_call: TRBD2; j_call: TRBJ2-3; v_call: TRBV29-1; cdr3_aa: CSVELLAGRSDTQYF; cdr3_nt: TGCAGCGTTGAACTACTAGCGGGGCGCAGCGATACGCAGTATTTT
clone_size: many; d_call: -; j_call: TRBJ1-2; v_call: TRBV20-1; cdr3_aa: CRPTGTSYGYTF; cdr3_nt: TGCAGACCTACCGGGACATCGTATGGCTACACCTTC
clone_size: -; d_call: -; j_call: TRBJ2-4; v_call: TRBV4-2; cdr3_aa: CASNEDPLAKNIQYF; cdr3_nt: TGTGCCAGCAACGAAGACCCTCTAGCCAAAAACATTCAGTACTTC
clone_size: -; d_call: -; j_call: TRBJ1-1; v_call: TRBV4-2; cdr3_aa: CASSHQSGVNTEAFF; cdr3_nt: TGTGCCAGCAGCCACCAATCAGGGGTCAACACTGAAGCTTTCTTT
clone_size: few; d_call: TRBD1; j_call: TRBJ1-5; v_call: TRBV6-6; cdr3_aa: CASSHLRQGGQPQHF; cdr3_nt: TGTGCCAGCAGTCACCTCCGACAGGGAGGTCAGCCCCAGCATTTT
clone_size: -; d_call: -; j_call: TRBJ2-3; v_call: TRBV9; cdr3_aa: CASSVDGRAPDTQYF; cdr3_nt: TGTGCCAGCAGCGTAGATGGCAGGGCTCCAGATACGCAGTATTTT
clone_size: few; d_call: TRBD2; j_call: TRBJ2-5; v_call: TRBV9; cdr3_aa: CASSVGGLAGAQETQYF; cdr3_nt: TGTGCCAGCAGCGTAGGAGGACTAGCGGGGGCACAAGAGACCCAGTACTTC
clone_size: -; d_call: -; j_call: TRBJ1-2; v_call: TRBV6-2/TRBV6-3; cdr3_aa: CASSQGIHGYTF; cdr3_nt: TGTGCCAGCAGCCAGGGGATCCATGGCTACACCTTC
clone_size: -; d_call: TRBD2; j_call: TRBJ2-5; v_call: TRBV20-1; cdr3_aa: CSARDTSGPFGQYF; cdr3_nt: TGCAGTGCTAGAGATACTAGCGGCCCTTTTGGGCAGTACTTC
clone_size: few; d_call: -; j_call: TRBJ2-1; v_call: TRBV7-2; cdr3_aa: CASSYETLYNEQFF; cdr3_nt: TGTGCCAGCAGCTACGAGACCCTCTACAATGAGCAGTTCTTC
clone_size: -; d_call: TRBD1; j_call: TRBJ1-2; v_call: TRBV15; cdr3_aa: CATSSRTGSYGYTF; cdr3_nt: TGTGCCACCAGCAGCAGGACAGGGAGCTATGGCTACACCTTC
clone_size: few; d_call: TRBD1; j_call: TRBJ2-1; v_call: TRBV6-1; cdr3_aa: CASSEGTGIDEQFF; cdr3_nt: TGTGCCAGCAGTGAAGGGACAGGGATTGATGAGCAGTTCTTC
clone_size: few; d_call: TRBD2; j_call: TRBJ2-1; v_call: TRBV6-6; cdr3_aa: CASSYGTTYEQFF; cdr3_nt: TGTGCCAGCAGTTATGGGACTACCTACGAGCAGTTCTTC
clone_size: -; d_call: -; j_call: TRBJ2-2; v_call: TRBV24-1; cdr3_aa: CATSKTGPNTGELFF; cdr3_nt: TGTGCCACCAGTAAAACGGGGCCGAACACCGGGGAGCTGTTTTTT
clone_size: -; d_call: TRBD1; j_call: TRBJ1-2; v_call: TRBV7-2; cdr3_aa: CASSRKTGADYGYTF; cdr3_nt: TGTGCCAGCAGCCGTAAGACAGGGGCGGACTATGGCTACACCTTC
clone_size: few; d_call: -; j_call: TRBJ2-5; v_call: TRBV2; cdr3_aa: CASSAEMGSRGTQYF; cdr3_nt: TGTGCCAGCAGTGCCGAGATGGGTTCACGAGGGACCCAGTACTTC
clone_size: many; d_call: -; j_call: TRBJ2-5; v_call: TRBV9; cdr3_aa: CASSVALTGETQYF; cdr3_nt: TGTGCCAGCAGCGTAGCTCTCACGGGAGAGACCCAGTACTTC
clone_size: -; d_call: TRBD2; j_call: TRBJ2-5; v_call: TRBV5-6; cdr3_aa: CASSSKRGGHSETQYF; cdr3_nt: TGTGCCAGCAGCTCAAAGCGGGGGGGCCATTCAGAGACCCAGTACTTC
clone_size: -; d_call: -; j_call: TRBJ2-7; v_call: TRBV20-1; cdr3_aa: CSARPKLPISYEQYF; cdr3_nt: TGCAGTGCTAGACCGAAGCTACCGATCTCCTACGAGCAGTACTTC
clone_size: few; d_call: -; j_call: TRBJ1-2; v_call: TRBV29-1; cdr3_aa: CSVGGEGGYTF; cdr3_nt: TGCAGCGTTGGAGGGGAGGGTGGCTACACCTTC
clone_size: few; d_call: -; j_call: TRBJ2-3; v_call: TRBV20-1; cdr3_aa: CSAREKEWQITDTQYF; cdr3_nt: TGCAGTGCTAGAGAAAAGGAGTGGCAGATCACAGATACGCAGTATTTT